Shown below are 27 T cell receptor beta chains from a single sample sequenced in a study of blood T cells in healthy people across ages. A second PCR of 7 to 11 cycles used a sample-barcoded 5' primer and a J-beta primer mix. TCRdb used MiXCR to reprocess the 5' RACE reads, holding one entry per CDR3 protein. Altogether 1.5 million to 2 million distinct CDR3 sequences are present, about 39% being singletons, with the ten largest covering about 21%. Sequenced input: blood. These TCRs come from a human donor in good health.

V and J are TRBV25-1 and TRBJ2-5; TRBD2 agrees at 13 bases. The germline gives CDR1 MGHDK, CDR2 SYGVNS. V lost 7 bases, J lost 1 base, and 6 bases stayed unmatched. This CDR3 has 16 amino acids. DNA of the CDR3: TGTGCCAGCACCGGGACTAGCGGGGTATCCCAAGAGACCCAGTACTTC. It yields the protein CASTGTSGVSQETQYF.

This clonotype has a handful of counts. The genes are TRBV18 and TRBJ2-1; tentative D call: TRBD2 (5 bases). The germline gives CDR1 KGHSH, CDR2 LQKENI. Between the trimmed V and J ends, which lost 2 bases and 9 bases, there was a span of 23 bases. CDR3 length equals 17 residues. The CDR3 loop reads CASSPTDMRATYVEQFF. Written as DNA, the CDR3 is TGTGCCAGCTCACCAACCGACATGCGGGCCACCTATGTTGAGCAGTTCTTC.

The genes are TRBV5-1 and TRBJ1-1; 8 nucleotides align to TRBD1. This CDR3 has 15 amino acids. The J segment lost 1 base and the V segment lost 3 bases, leaving 5 bases of the junction unmatched. In germline, CDR1 is SGHRS, CDR2 YFSETQ. The CDR3 region is CASSSSGTGNTEAFF. As DNA, the CDR3 is TGCGCCAGCAGCTCATCCGGGACAGGGAACACTGAAGCTTTCTTT. Full variable domain (outside the CDR3, taken from reference TRBV5-1 and TRBJ1-1): KAGVTQTPRYLIKTRGQQVTLSCSPISGHRSVSWYQQTPGQGLQFLFEYFSETQRNKGNFPGRFSGRQFSNSRSEMNVSTLELGDSALYLCASSSSGTGNTEAFFGQGTRLTVV.

Concerning this clonotype: Germline and junction disagree at one end, which may indicate a read error. The V and J genes are TRBV29-1 and TRBJ1-2; 7 nucleotides match TRBD1. Looked up from germline, CDR1 is SQVTM and CDR2 is ANQGSEA. The CDR3 totals 12 residues. This CDR3 reads CSVDRFNYDYTF. DNA for the CDR3: TGCAGCGTGGACAGGTTTAACTATGACTACACCTTC.

The chain uses TRBV5-1 and TRBJ2-5; the D is unclear. The CDR3 contains 16 residues. Trimming took off 4 bases at V and 3 bases at J, with 19 bases between the two ends. Germline CDR1 is SGHRS and CDR2 is YFSETQ. The CDR3 region is CASSPPAGNFEETQYF. The CDR3 coding sequence is TGCGCCAGCAGCCCACCCGCCGGAAACTTTGAAGAGACCCAGTACTTC.

The rearrangement links TRBV5-1 to TRBJ2-5; 10 bases match TRBD1. V dropped 0 bases and J dropped 3; count of bases not matched to a gene: 5. The germline V gene encodes CDR1 SGHRS and CDR2 YFSETQ. This CDR3 region has 16 residues. The CDR3 nucleotides read TGCGCCAGCAGCTTGGGACTGGGGACAGGGGAAGAGACCCAGTACTTC. As protein: CASSLGLGTGEETQYF.

About this clonotype itself: Germline is not matched at one junction end, which may reflect a read error. This chain uses TRBV28 with TRBJ2-3, with D possibly called TRBD1 or TRBD2 (5 bases each). CDR3 length: 16 amino acids. Germline CDR1 is MDHEN and CDR2 is SYDVKM. The CDR3, as DNA: TGTGCCAGCAGTTTATTCGCTGGGACGCTCGCGGATACGCGGTATTTT. It yields the protein CASSLFAGTLADTRYF.

The genes are TRBV6-2 or TRBV6-3 and TRBJ2-1; D gene unclear. V was cut by 1 base and J by 9 bases, with 4 bases left in between. The V gene's germline CDR1 is MNHEY and CDR2 SVGEGT. The CDR3 loop spans 11 amino acids. The CDR3 sequence: CASSYYAEQFF. The CDR3 coding sequence is TGTGCCAGCAGTTACTACGCTGAGCAGTTCTTC.

This chain connects TRBV7-9 to TRBJ2-3; 7 bases map to TRBD2. The V segment lost 7 bases and the J segment 2 bases; nucleotides outside the gene matches: 9. CDR1 and CDR2 from the germline V gene are SEHNR and FQNEAQ (reference sequence). This CDR3 is built from 15 residues. CDR3 bases: TGTGCCAGCACACCAACAGCGGGGAACACAGATACGCAGTATTTT. This sequence encodes CASTPTAGNTDTQYF.

In its sample, this clonotype was seen a few times. The chain employs TRBV18 and TRBJ2-5; 9 positions agree with TRBD1. Judging by the DNA end, TRBJ2-7 fits better; the J call may be wrong. The CDR3 has 14 residues. Germline lookup yields CDR1 KGHSH and CDR2 LQKENI. DNA for the CDR3: TGTGCCAGCTCACGTGACAGGGGGTTTTCCGAGCAGTACTTC. Encoded protein: CASSRDRGFSEQYF.

This clonotype was found many times. This chain connects TRBV7-9 to TRBJ2-7; D assignment may be TRBD1 or TRBD2 (5 bases each). Trimming took off 7 bases at V and 3 bases at J, with 16 bases between the two ends. Germline assignment: CDR1 SEHNR and CDR2 FQNEAQ (reference sequence). CDR3 length equals 14 residues. CDR3 loop: CASNPEGRFYEQYF. CDR3 in DNA: TGTGCCAGCAACCCCGAGGGACGATTCTACGAGCAGTACTTC.

This clonotype has a single count. An end of the junction differs from the germline gene, which may be a read error. This chain connects TRBV12-3 or TRBV12-4 to TRBJ2-1, with 11 bases lining up with TRBD2. This CDR3 has 13 residues. CDR3 bases: TGTGCCAGCAGTGTAGCGGGGGGGCGCGAGCAGTTCTTC. The encoded protein is CASSVAGGREQFF.

This CDR3 reads CASSVAVAGASYEQYF. The CDR3 nucleotides read TGTGCCAGCAGCGTGGCGGTAGCGGGGGCCTCCTACGAGCAGTACTTC. The chain carries TRBV9 and TRBJ2-4, with 9 bases fitting TRBD2. The DNA matches TRBJ2-7 better at its end, which makes the J call doubtful. This CDR3 contains 16 residues. CDR1 and CDR2 from the germline V gene are SGDLS and YYNGEE.

CDR3: CSALAGTTNQETQYF. In DNA form, the CDR3 reads TGCAGCGCCCTGGCCGGGACTACGAATCAAGAGACCCAGTACTTC. The rearrangement uses TRBV29-1 and TRBJ2-5; 7 bases line up with TRBD2. The CDR3 has 15 amino acids. Germline CDR1 SQVTM, CDR2 ANQGSEA. Trimming removed 7 bases from V and 2 bases from J; junction bases left unmatched: 13.

The J gene is TRBJ2-7, the V gene TRBV28; either TRBD1 or TRBD2 may fit D (5 bases each). V lost 4 bases, J lost 6 bases, and 10 bases lay in between. This CDR3 contains 12 residues. Germline V gene sequence: CDR1 MDHEN, CDR2 SYDVKM. The CDR3 sequence is CASSYGATEQYF. For the CDR3, the DNA is TGTGCCAGCAGTTACGGGGCTACCGAGCAGTACTTC.

The chain carries TRBV4-3 and TRBJ1-1; no clear D. V dropped 0 bases and J dropped 1 base, with 15 bases sitting between them. The V gene's germline CDR1 is LGHNA and CDR2 YSLEER. The CDR3 is 17 amino acids. CDR3 protein: CASSQDPGATANTEAFF. DNA for the CDR3: TGCGCCAGCAGCCAAGATCCGGGAGCAACCGCGAACACTGAAGCTTTCTTT.

To note about this clonotype: With a much larger clone just one base away, this may be a read error. This chain connects TRBV20-1 to TRBJ2-1, with D possibly TRBD1 on 6 matching bases. The DNA end favors TRBJ2-7, so the J call may be wrong. Germline values: CDR1 DFQATT, CDR2 SNEGSKA (reference sequence). CDR3 length: 10 amino acids. In DNA form, the CDR3 reads TGCAGTGCTATTTGCAGGGGGCAGTACTTC. Translating gives CSAICRGQYF.

The chain recombines TRBV20-1 with TRBJ1-5, with D possibly being TRBD1 (5 bases). There are 13 residues in the CDR3. Trimming removed 3 bases from V and 4 bases from J, with 10 bases in between. Germline V gene sequence: CDR1 DFQATT, CDR2 SNEGSKA (reference sequence). In nucleotides, the CDR3 is TGCAGTGCTAGTTGGGGGAGTAATCAGCCCCAGCATTTT. Protein sequence: CSASWGSNQPQHF.

V is TRBV20-1 and J is TRBJ2-5, with 8 positions matching TRBD2. Germline values: CDR1 DFQATT, CDR2 SNEGSKA (reference sequence). Losses at the gene ends were 2 bases for V and 4 bases for J; bases not matched to a gene: 3. The CDR3 has 13 residues. CDR3 DNA: TGCAGTGCTAGACCCGCGGGGGGAGAGACCCAGTACTTC. The encoded protein is CSARPAGGETQYF.

This clonotype occurred a few times. The CDR3 spells CASSYRSGTVYNEQFF. The CDR3 coding sequence is TGTGCCAGCAGTTACCGGAGCGGGACAGTATACAATGAGCAGTTCTTC. V is TRBV6-2 or TRBV6-3 and J is TRBJ2-1, with D perhaps TRBD1 or TRBD2 (7 bases each). The CDR3 loop spans 16 amino acids. With 2 bases removed from V and 4 bases from J, the gap between germline ends came to 15 bases. In germline, CDR1 is MNHEY, CDR2 SVGEGT.

The chain is built from TRBV7-2 and TRBJ2-5; D uncertain. V shed 1 base and J shed 3 bases, with 9 bases lying between them. Germline CDR1 and CDR2: SGHTA and FQGNSA. The CDR3 runs 14 residues. CDR3 DNA: TGTGCCAGCAGCTTAGACCCCCCAGAAGAGACCCAGTACTTC. It translates to CASSLDPPEETQYF.

The CDR3 region has the DNA TGTGCCTGGAGTGTACTGGGAAACTACGAGCAGTACTTC. Translated, it gives CAWSVLGNYEQYF. J is TRBJ2-7 and V is TRBV30; D unresolved. V dropped 0 bases and J dropped 3 bases, with 9 bases sitting between them. The CDR3 is 13 residues long. Looked up from germline, CDR1 is GTSNPN and CDR2 is SVGIG (reference sequence).

This clonotype has a single count. The CDR3 sequence: CASSPEGLAYEQFF. The DNA for the CDR3 is TGTGCCAGCAGTCCCGAAGGACTAGCGTATGAGCAGTTCTTC. The V and J genes are TRBV12-3 or TRBV12-4 and TRBJ2-1; 9 bases are a match to TRBD2. CDR3 length: 14 amino acids. V trimming: 5 bases; J trimming: 8 bases; junction bases outside the gene matches: 7.

This clonotype was picked up a small number of times. The chain is built from TRBV5-1 and TRBJ2-1; 8 bases agree with TRBD2. The germline V gene has CDR1 SGHRS and CDR2 YFSETQ. The CDR3 length is 21 residues. Trimming took 1 base from V and 4 from J; bases not matched to a gene: 22. CDR3 region: CASSLPKPEAGGDMRYNEQFF. For the CDR3, the DNA is TGCGCCAGCAGCTTGCCTAAACCCGAGGCGGGGGGCGATATGCGATACAATGAGCAGTTCTTC.

This clonotype was counted only a few times. The V call is TRBV30, the J call TRBJ2-1; 8 bases fit TRBD2. The length of the CDR3 is 14 residues. V lost 4 bases, J lost 2 bases, and 4 bases stayed unmatched. Per germline, CDR1 GTSNPN and CDR2 SVGIG (reference sequence). The CDR3 nucleotides read TGTGCCTGGATGGTAGCGGGGACCTACAATGAGCAGTTCTTC. Translation: CAWMVAGTYNEQFF. The full variable domain, completed using reference TRBV30 and TRBJ2-1, is SQTIHQWPATLVQPVGSPLSLECTVEGTSNPNLYWYRQAAGRGLQLLFYSVGIGQISSEVPQNLSASRPQDRQFILSSKKLLLSDSGFYLCAWMVAGTYNEQFFGPGTRLTVL.

This clonotype was counted between two and nine times. The V and J genes are TRBV7-2 and TRBJ2-5; 12 bases are a match to TRBD2. Germline CDR1 is SGHTA and CDR2 is FQGNSA. CDR3 length: 18 amino acids. The V segment lost 3 bases and the J segment 1 base; nucleotides outside the gene matches: 9. CDR3: CASSFQYTSGGLQETQYF. CDR3 in DNA: TGTGCCAGCAGCTTCCAGTATACTAGCGGGGGGCTCCAAGAGACCCAGTACTTC.

This clonotype came up a few times. The rearrangement uses TRBV5-1 and TRBJ1-2, with 11 bases identical to TRBD1. Per the germline V gene, CDR1 is SGHRS and CDR2 is YFSETQ. V shed 0 bases and J 2 bases; nucleotides not matched to a gene: 3. The CDR3 sequence is 16 residues long. The CDR3 spells CASSLGTGGRNYGYTF. The CDR3 coding sequence is TGCGCCAGCAGCTTGGGGACAGGGGGCAGGAACTATGGCTACACCTTC.